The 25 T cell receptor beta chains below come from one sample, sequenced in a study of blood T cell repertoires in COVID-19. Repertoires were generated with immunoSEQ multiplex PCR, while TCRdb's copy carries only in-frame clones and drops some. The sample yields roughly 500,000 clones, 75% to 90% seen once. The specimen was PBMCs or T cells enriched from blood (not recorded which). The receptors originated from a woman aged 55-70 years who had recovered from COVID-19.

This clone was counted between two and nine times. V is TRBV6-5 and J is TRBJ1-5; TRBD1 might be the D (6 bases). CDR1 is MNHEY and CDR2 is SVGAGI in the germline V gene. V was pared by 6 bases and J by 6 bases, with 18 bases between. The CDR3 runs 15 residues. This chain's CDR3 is CASSPNLGGRQPQHF. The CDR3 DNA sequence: TGTGCCAGCAGCCCGAACTTGGGGGGGCGTCAGCCCCAGCATTTT.

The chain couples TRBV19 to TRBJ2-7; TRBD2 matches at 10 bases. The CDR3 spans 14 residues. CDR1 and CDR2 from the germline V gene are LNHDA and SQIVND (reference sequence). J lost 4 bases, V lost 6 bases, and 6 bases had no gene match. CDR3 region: CASRNSGGSYEQYF. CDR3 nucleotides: TGTGCCAGTAGGAATAGCGGGGGGTCTTACGAGCAGTACTTC. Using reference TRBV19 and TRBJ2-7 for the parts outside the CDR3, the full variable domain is DGGITQSPKYLFRKEGQNVTLSCEQNLNHDAMYWYRQDPGQGLRLIYYSQIVNDFQKGDIAEGYSVSREKKESFPLTVTSAQKNPTAFYLCASRNSGGSYEQYFGPGTRLTVT.

The CDR3 DNA reads as TGTGCCAGCTCACTAGGGACAGGGAGGCATCAGCCCCAGCATTTT. This codes for CASSLGTGRHQPQHF. V gene TRBV18 combines with J gene TRBJ1-5; 9 nucleotides align to TRBD1. The length of the CDR3 is 15 residues. CDR1 KGHSH and CDR2 LQKENI come from the germline V gene. V lost 4 bases to trimming and J lost 5 bases; unmatched junction nucleotides: 6.

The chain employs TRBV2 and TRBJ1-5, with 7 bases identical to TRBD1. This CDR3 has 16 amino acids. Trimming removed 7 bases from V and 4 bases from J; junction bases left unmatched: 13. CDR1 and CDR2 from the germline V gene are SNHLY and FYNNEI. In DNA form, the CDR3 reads TGTGCCAGCAAAGATGGTGGGACAGCGCCAAATCAGCCCCAGCATTTT. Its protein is CASKDGGTAPNQPQHF.

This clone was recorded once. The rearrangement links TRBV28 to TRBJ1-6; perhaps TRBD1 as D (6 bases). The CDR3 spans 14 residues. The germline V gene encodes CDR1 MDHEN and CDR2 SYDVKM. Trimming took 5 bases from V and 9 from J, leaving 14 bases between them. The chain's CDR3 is CASSPTGISSPLHF. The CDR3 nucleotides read TGTGCCAGCAGTCCCACAGGGATCAGTTCACCCCTCCACTTT.

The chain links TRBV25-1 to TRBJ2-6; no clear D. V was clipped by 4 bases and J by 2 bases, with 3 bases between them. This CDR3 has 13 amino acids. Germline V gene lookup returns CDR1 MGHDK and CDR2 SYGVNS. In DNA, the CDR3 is TGTGCCAGCAGTGCTCCTGGGGCCAACGTCCTGACTTTC. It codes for CASSAPGANVLTF.

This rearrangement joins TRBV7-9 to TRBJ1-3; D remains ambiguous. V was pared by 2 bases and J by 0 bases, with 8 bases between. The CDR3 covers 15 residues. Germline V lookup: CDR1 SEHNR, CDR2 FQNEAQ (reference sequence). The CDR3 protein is CASSLKHLSGNTIYF. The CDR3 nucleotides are TGTGCCAGCAGCTTAAAACACCTCTCTGGAAACACCATATATTTT.

The CDR3 region is CASRAGGSGELFF. In nucleotides, the CDR3 is TGTGCCAGTAGGGCGGGGGGATCCGGGGAGCTGTTTTTT. The J gene is TRBJ2-2, the V gene TRBV19, with TRBD2 identical over 8 bases. This CDR3 comprises 13 residues. V trimming: 6 bases; J trimming: 6 bases; junction bases outside the gene matches: 3. Germline lookup yields CDR1 LNHDA and CDR2 SQIVND (reference sequence).

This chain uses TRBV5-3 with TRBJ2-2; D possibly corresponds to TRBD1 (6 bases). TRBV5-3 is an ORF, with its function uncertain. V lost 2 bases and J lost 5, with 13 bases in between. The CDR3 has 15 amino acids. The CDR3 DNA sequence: TGTGCCAGAAGCTTCCACAGGGTGGAGACCGGGGAGCTGTTTTTT. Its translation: CARSFHRVETGELFF.

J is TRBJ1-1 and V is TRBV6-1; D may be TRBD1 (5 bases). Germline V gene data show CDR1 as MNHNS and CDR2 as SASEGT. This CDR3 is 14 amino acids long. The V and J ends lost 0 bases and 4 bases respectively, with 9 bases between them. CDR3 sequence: CASSEAKGATEAFF. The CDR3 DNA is TGTGCCAGCAGTGAAGCGAAAGGGGCCACTGAAGCTTTCTTT.

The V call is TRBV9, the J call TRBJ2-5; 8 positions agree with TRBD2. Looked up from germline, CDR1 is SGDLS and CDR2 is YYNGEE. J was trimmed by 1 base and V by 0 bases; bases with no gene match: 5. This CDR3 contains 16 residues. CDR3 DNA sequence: TGTGCCAGCAGCGTAGCCGGGGGGGGCATCCAAGAGACCCAGTACTTC. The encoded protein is CASSVAGGGIQETQYF.

CDR3 region: CASRGPGQTFYEQYV. CDR3 coding DNA: TGTGCCAGCAGAGGCCCGGGACAGACGTTCTACGAGCAGTACGTC. The chain links TRBV6-5 to TRBJ2-7; 7 nucleotides agree with TRBD1. Germline V gene data show CDR1 as MNHEY and CDR2 as SVGAGI. Germline trimming cut 6 bases from V and 3 bases from J; bases unmatched to any gene: 11. The CDR3 length is 15 residues.

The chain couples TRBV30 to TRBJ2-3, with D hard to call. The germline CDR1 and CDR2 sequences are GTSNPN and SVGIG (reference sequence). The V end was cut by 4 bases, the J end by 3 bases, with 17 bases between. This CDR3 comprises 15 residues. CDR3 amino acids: CAWKAVGQVTDTQYF. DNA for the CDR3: TGTGCCTGGAAGGCGGTAGGCCAAGTTACAGATACGCAGTATTTT.

CDR3 amino acids: CASSLKAGLGATNEKLFF. CDR3 DNA sequence: TGCGCCAGCAGCTTGAAGGCAGGTCTGGGCGCAACTAATGAAAAACTGTTTTTT. This rearrangement joins TRBV5-1 to TRBJ1-4; D is undetermined. The CDR3 extends over 18 amino acids. CDR1 is SGHRS and CDR2 is YFSETQ in the germline V gene. The V end lost 1 base, the J end lost 0 bases, and 16 bases lay between the germline ends.

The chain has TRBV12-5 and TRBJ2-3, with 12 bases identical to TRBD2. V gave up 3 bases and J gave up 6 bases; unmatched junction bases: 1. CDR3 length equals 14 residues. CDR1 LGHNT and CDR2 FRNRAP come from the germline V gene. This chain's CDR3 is CASGFGLAGDTQYF. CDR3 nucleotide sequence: TGTGCTAGTGGTTTCGGACTAGCGGGGGATACGCAGTATTTT.

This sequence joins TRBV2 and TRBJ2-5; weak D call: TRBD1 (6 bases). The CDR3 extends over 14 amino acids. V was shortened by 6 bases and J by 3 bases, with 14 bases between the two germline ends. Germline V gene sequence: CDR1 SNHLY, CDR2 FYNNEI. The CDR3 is CASRVGRDKETQYF. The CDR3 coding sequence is TGTGCCAGCAGAGTGGGACGGGACAAAGAGACCCAGTACTTC.

The CDR3 loop reads CASRRTGMNQPQHF. Written as DNA, the CDR3 is TGTGCCAGCAGACGGACAGGGATGAATCAGCCCCAGCATTTT. J is TRBJ1-5 and V is TRBV6-5; TRBD1 aligns across 8 bases. The germline gives CDR1 MNHEY, CDR2 SVGAGI. This CDR3 comprises 14 residues. The junction had 5 bases not matched to a gene; V was cut back by 6 bases and J by 4 bases.

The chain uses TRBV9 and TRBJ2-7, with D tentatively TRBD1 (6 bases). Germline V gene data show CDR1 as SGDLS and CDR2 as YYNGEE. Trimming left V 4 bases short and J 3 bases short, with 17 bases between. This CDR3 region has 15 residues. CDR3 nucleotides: TGTGCCAGCAGCCCCTACCAAGGACAGTACTACGAGCAGTACTTC. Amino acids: CASSPYQGQYYEQYF.

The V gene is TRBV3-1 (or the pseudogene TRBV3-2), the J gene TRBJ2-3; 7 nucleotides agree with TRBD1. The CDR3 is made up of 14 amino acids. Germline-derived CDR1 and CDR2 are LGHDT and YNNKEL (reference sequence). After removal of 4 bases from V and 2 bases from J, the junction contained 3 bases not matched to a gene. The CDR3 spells CASSLDRDTDTQYF. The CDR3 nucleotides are TGTGCCAGCAGCCTAGACAGGGACACAGATACGCAGTATTTT.

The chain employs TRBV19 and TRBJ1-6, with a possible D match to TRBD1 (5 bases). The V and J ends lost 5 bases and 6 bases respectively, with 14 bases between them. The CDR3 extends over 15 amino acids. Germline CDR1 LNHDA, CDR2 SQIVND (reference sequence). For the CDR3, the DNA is TGTGCCAGTAGTTGGCAGGGCTCCGCTAATTCACCCCTCCACTTT. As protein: CASSWQGSANSPLHF.

The CDR3 sequence: CASSSSGFEIDTDTQYF. CDR3 in DNA: TGTGCCAGCAGCTCCTCAGGGTTTGAGATCGACACAGATACGCAGTATTTT. This rearrangement joins TRBV7-2 to TRBJ2-3, with D perhaps TRBD1 (5 bases). The V end lost 4 bases, the J end lost 2 bases, and 19 bases lay between the germline ends. Germline V gives CDR1 SGHTA, CDR2 FQGNSA. The CDR3 extends over 17 amino acids.

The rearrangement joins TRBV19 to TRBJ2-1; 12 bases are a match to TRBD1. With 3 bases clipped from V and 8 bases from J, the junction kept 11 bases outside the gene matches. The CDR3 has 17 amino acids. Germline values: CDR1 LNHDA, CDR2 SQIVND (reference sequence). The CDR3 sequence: CASSMRRGQGALDEQFF. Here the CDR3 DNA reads TGTGCCAGTAGTATGCGGAGGGGACAGGGGGCTCTAGATGAGCAGTTCTTC.

The CDR3 DNA reads TGTGCCAGCAGTTTAGCACAGCAGCCCCTCCACTTT. Its translation is CASSLAQQPLHF. J is TRBJ1-6 and V is TRBV12-3 or TRBV12-4; no definite D call. The CDR3 loop spans 12 amino acids. Trimming cost V 0 bases and J 13 bases, with 7 bases left between them.

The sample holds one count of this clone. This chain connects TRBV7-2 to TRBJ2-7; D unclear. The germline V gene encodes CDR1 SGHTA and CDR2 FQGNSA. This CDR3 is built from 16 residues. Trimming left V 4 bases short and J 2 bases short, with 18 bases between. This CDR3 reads CASSSILYHAAYEQYF. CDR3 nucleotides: TGTGCCAGCAGCTCAATTCTTTACCACGCGGCCTACGAGCAGTACTTC.

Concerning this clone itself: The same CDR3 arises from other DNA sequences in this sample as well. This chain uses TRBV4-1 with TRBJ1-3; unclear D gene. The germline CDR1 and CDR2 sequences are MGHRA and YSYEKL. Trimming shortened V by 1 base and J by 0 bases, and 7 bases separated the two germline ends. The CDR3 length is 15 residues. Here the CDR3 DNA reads TGCGCCAGCAGCCAAGGAACGGTCTCTGGAAACACCATATATTTT. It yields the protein CASSQGTVSGNTIYF.